Following are 26 T cell receptor beta chains from one sample sequenced in a study of T cell responses to AZD1222 COVID-19 vaccine. Method: immunoSEQ multiplex PCR; TCRdb's copy keeps in-frame clones and lacks some. The profile shows more than 85,000 clones, 88% of them singletons. The source was peripheral blood, collected on day 0 of AZD1222 vaccination. The origin of the receptors is an adult in good health.

The genes are TRBV7-6 and TRBJ1-1; D not certain. The length of the CDR3 is 16 residues. With 3 bases removed from V and 0 bases from J, the gap between germline ends came to 14 bases. Germline CDR1 and CDR2: SGHVS and FNYEAQ. CDR3 coding DNA: TGTGCCAGCAGCTTTAAGGGTGCGACAATGAACACTGAAGCTTTCTTT. This codes for CASSFKGATMNTEAFF.

The chain is built from TRBV5-1 and TRBJ2-5, with 11 bases fitting TRBD1. J was trimmed by 1 base and V by 0 bases; bases with no gene match: 2. There are 16 residues in the CDR3. From germline, CDR1 is SGHRS and CDR2 YFSETQ. The DNA for the CDR3 is TGCGCCAGCAGCTTGGCCGGGACAGGGGGCCAAGAGACCCAGTACTTC. This sequence encodes CASSLAGTGGQETQYF.

This clone was observed once. The chain employs TRBV20-1 and TRBJ2-7; D call uncertain. Germline assignment: CDR1 DFQATT and CDR2 SNEGSKA (reference sequence). This CDR3 has 11 residues. V gave up 0 bases and J gave up 3 bases, with 3 bases separating them. The CDR3 DNA reads TGCAGTGCTAGAGACGACTACGAGCAGTACTTC. Translation: CSARDDYEQYF.

This clone has a single count. This sequence joins TRBV6-4 and TRBJ2-1, with TRBD2 matching 10 bases. There are 16 residues in the CDR3. V was pared by 0 bases and J by 7 bases, with 6 bases of the junction left unmatched. Germline loops: CDR1 MRHNA, CDR2 SNTAGT. This CDR3 is CASSDSGLAGVNEQFF. The CDR3 DNA follows: TGTGCCAGCAGTGACTCGGGTCTAGCGGGAGTGAATGAGCAGTTCTTC.

The chain joins TRBV28 to TRBJ2-7; TRBD1 matches at 10 bases. The germline V gene encodes CDR1 MDHEN and CDR2 SYDVKM. The CDR3 totals 15 residues. J was trimmed by 1 base and V by 6 bases; bases with no gene match: 6. The CDR3 reads CASSKPGQGSYEQYF. CDR3 bases: TGTGCCAGCAGCAAACCGGGACAGGGGTCCTACGAGCAGTACTTC.

The chain links TRBV4-1 to TRBJ2-6; TRBD1 agrees at 9 bases. The CDR3 runs 19 residues. Germline V gene lookup returns CDR1 MGHRA and CDR2 YSYEKL. The J segment lost 0 bases and the V segment lost 3 bases, leaving 9 bases of the junction unmatched. CDR3 protein: CASSQGEGTGSSGANVLTF. Here the CDR3 DNA reads TGCGCCAGCAGCCAGGGAGAGGGGACAGGGAGCTCTGGGGCCAACGTCCTGACTTTC.

The chain couples TRBV28 to TRBJ1-5, with D perhaps matching TRBD1 (5 bases). From germline, CDR1 is MDHEN and CDR2 SYDVKM. The CDR3 covers 12 residues. Trimming pared 7 bases from V and 6 bases from J, leaving 10 bases between. CDR3 loop: CASNGGTQPQHF. The CDR3 region has the DNA TGTGCCAGCAATGGGGGAACTCAGCCCCAGCATTTT.

The DNA of the CDR3 is TGTGCCAGCAGTCCGACAGGGGGCGACGGTGGCTACACCTTC. Protein sequence: CASSPTGGDGGYTF. V is TRBV27 and J is TRBJ1-2; 10 bases are shared with TRBD1. This CDR3 spans 14 amino acids. The V gene end was trimmed by 5 bases and the J gene end by 7 bases; junction bases not matched to a gene: 7. CDR1 MNHEY and CDR2 SMNVEV come from the germline V gene (reference sequence).

The chain is built from TRBV18 and TRBJ2-7; D remains ambiguous. V was shortened by 2 bases and J by 1 base, with 12 bases between the two germline ends. Germline V lookup: CDR1 KGHSH, CDR2 LQKENI. The CDR3 sequence is 15 residues long. The CDR3 protein is CASSPGVGSSYEQYF. DNA for the CDR3: TGTGCCAGCTCACCAGGGGTGGGATCATCCTACGAGCAGTACTTC. Full variable domain (rest looked up from reference TRBV18 and TRBJ2-7): NAGVMQNPRHLVRRRGQEARLRCSPMKGHSHVYWYRQLPEEGLKFMVYLQKENIIDESGMPKERFSAEFPKEGPSILRIQQVVRGDSAAYFCASSPGVGSSYEQYFGPGTRLTVT.

The rearrangement joins TRBV6-5 to TRBJ1-2, with 8 bases fitting TRBD1. The CDR3 loop spans 15 amino acids. Losses at the gene ends were 4 bases for V and 0 bases for J; bases not matched to a gene: 4. CDR1 and CDR2 (germline): MNHEY, SVGAGI. The DNA for the CDR3 is TGTGCCAGCAGTTCACCGGACAGGGCTAACTATGGCTACACCTTC. The encoded protein is CASSSPDRANYGYTF.

The rearrangement joins TRBV28 to TRBJ2-7, with D possibly being TRBD2 (6 bases). Germline lookup yields CDR1 MDHEN and CDR2 SYDVKM. The CDR3 is 14 amino acids. V was shortened by 7 bases and J by 3 bases, with 16 bases between the two germline ends. CDR3 loop: CASTPGGGYYEQYF. For the CDR3, the DNA is TGTGCCAGCACCCCTGGTGGGGGGTACTACGAGCAGTACTTC.

V is TRBV18 and J is TRBJ1-6, with TRBD1 matching 9 bases. Germline loops: CDR1 KGHSH, CDR2 LQKENI. V lost 6 bases to trimming and J lost 1 base; unmatched junction nucleotides: 1. CDR3 length: 15 amino acids. CDR3 DNA sequence: TGTGCCAGCTCTGGACAGGGGTCCTATAATTCACCCCTCCACTTT. Translated, it gives CASSGQGSYNSPLHF.

The chain couples TRBV28 to TRBJ2-1; 12 bases map to TRBD1. The CDR3 has 15 amino acids. Germline V gives CDR1 MDHEN, CDR2 SYDVKM. The V gene end was trimmed by 6 bases and the J gene end by 8 bases; junction bases not matched to a gene: 8. The CDR3 protein is CASRGGGTGGDEQFF. The CDR3 DNA reads as TGTGCCAGCAGGGGAGGTGGGACAGGGGGCGATGAGCAGTTCTTC.

V gene TRBV5-1 combines with J gene TRBJ1-5; D is uncertain. The length of the CDR3 is 15 residues. V gave up 0 bases and J gave up 4 bases, with 11 bases separating them. Germline CDR1 SGHRS, CDR2 YFSETQ. CDR3 sequence: CASSLGPQINQPQHF. The CDR3 DNA sequence: TGCGCCAGCAGCTTGGGCCCGCAAATAAATCAGCCCCAGCATTTT.

The chain has TRBV19 and TRBJ2-1, with 9 bases that match TRBD2. Germline V gene lookup returns CDR1 LNHDA and CDR2 SQIVND (reference sequence). The V and J ends lost 3 bases and 9 bases, in that order; junction bases with no gene match: 18. This CDR3 is 18 amino acids long. The DNA of the CDR3 is TGTGCCAGTAGTATCCCTACTAGCGGGTTTACCAGGGTCAGTGAGCAGTTCTTC. Translation: CASSIPTSGFTRVSEQFF. The full variable domain, with the rest looked up from reference TRBV19 and TRBJ2-1, is DGGITQSPKYLFRKEGQNVTLSCEQNLNHDAMYWYRQDPGQGLRLIYYSQIVNDFQKGDIAEGYSVSREKKESFPLTVTSAQKNPTAFYLCASSIPTSGFTRVSEQFFGPGTRLTVL.

This chain joins TRBV24-1 and TRBJ1-5; a possible D gene is TRBD1 (5 bases). Germline values: CDR1 KGHDR, CDR2 SFDVKD. The CDR3 contains 16 residues. V was trimmed by 5 bases and J by 6 bases, leaving 19 bases between them. CDR3 in DNA: TGTGCCACCAGTGTCGGACGGGGCGGTCTCGGTCAGCCCCAGCATTTT. As protein: CATSVGRGGLGQPQHF.

This clone turned up a few times. This chain links TRBV3-1 (or the pseudogene TRBV3-2) with TRBJ1-1; possible D gene TRBD1, 6 bases. Trimming left V 2 bases short and J 1 base short, with 8 bases between. This CDR3 comprises 14 residues. Germline V gene sequence: CDR1 LGHDT, CDR2 YNNKEL (reference sequence). This chain's CDR3 is CASSQKGQNTEAFF. The DNA for the CDR3 is TGTGCCAGCAGCCAAAAGGGACAGAACACTGAAGCTTTCTTT.

This sequence joins TRBV5-6 and TRBJ1-5; D is unresolved. This CDR3 has 14 amino acids. CDR1 is SGHDT, CDR2 YYEEEE, per germline. Trimming shortened V by 4 bases and J by 5 bases, and 13 bases separated the two germline ends. The CDR3 DNA is TGTGCCAGCAGCGAGACCGGTTCTGATCAGCCCCAGCATTTT. It encodes CASSETGSDQPQHF.

The chain carries TRBV3-1 (or the pseudogene TRBV3-2) and TRBJ2-6; possible D gene TRBD2, 6 bases. From germline, CDR1 is LGHDT and CDR2 YNNKEL (reference sequence). The V end lost 6 bases, the J end lost 2 bases, and 11 bases lay between the germline ends. The CDR3 has 15 amino acids. The CDR3 region is CASSLSGAGANVLTF. For the CDR3, the DNA is TGTGCCAGCAGTCTTAGCGGAGCTGGGGCCAACGTCCTGACTTTC.

V usage is TRBV18 and J usage is TRBJ1-6; the D gene is possibly TRBD1 (5 bases). CDR1 and CDR2 (germline): KGHSH, LQKENI. The V end was cut by 3 bases, the J end by 7 bases, with 7 bases between. CDR3 length: 13 amino acids. The CDR3 sequence: CASSPGQNSPLHF. The CDR3 DNA reads TGTGCCAGCTCACCGGGGCAGAATTCACCCCTCCACTTT.

In DNA, the CDR3 is TGTGCCAGTAGTAAAGGACTAGCGGGAGGAGGGGCAGAGACCCAGTACTTC. Its translation: CASSKGLAGGGAETQYF. V usage is TRBV19 and J usage is TRBJ2-5; the match to TRBD2 covers 14 bases. CDR1 and CDR2 from the germline V gene are LNHDA and SQIVND (reference sequence). This CDR3 contains 17 residues. V was clipped by 4 bases and J by 4 bases; unmatched bases: 8.

The chain combines TRBV4-2 with TRBJ1-2; D might be TRBD1 (5 bases). Trimming took off 0 bases at V and 4 bases at J, with 6 bases between the two ends. Germline values: CDR1 LGHNA, CDR2 YNFKEQ. This CDR3 spans 13 amino acids. The CDR3 nucleotides are TGTGCCAGCAGCCAAGAGGGACGCTATGGCTACACCTTC. It yields the protein CASSQEGRYGYTF.

The chain is built from TRBV6-4 and TRBJ1-6, with 10 bases fitting TRBD1. CDR3 length: 19 residues. V lost 2 bases and J lost 2; bases outside the gene matches: 9. Germline V gene sequence: CDR1 MRHNA, CDR2 SNTAGT. The CDR3 nucleotides read TGTGCCAGCAGTGACCCTTCAGGACAGGGGGAGACCTATAATTCACCCCTCCACTTT. This translates into CASSDPSGQGETYNSPLHF.

The CDR3 sequence is CASSVAGEQFF. The DNA of the CDR3 is TGTGCCAGCAGCGTAGCAGGAGAGCAGTTCTTC. V gene TRBV9 combines with J gene TRBJ2-1, with D unresolved. With 0 bases removed from V and 10 bases from J, the gap between germline ends came to 5 bases. There are 11 residues in the CDR3. CDR1 and CDR2 from the germline V gene are SGDLS and YYNGEE.

With regard to this clone: It may be a read error: a sequence one base away is much more abundant. The chain has TRBV27 and TRBJ2-7; TRBD2 is a possible D gene (5 bases). CDR1 is MNHEY and CDR2 is SMNVEV in the germline V gene (reference sequence). The CDR3 sequence is 11 residues long. Trimming took 3 bases from V and 5 from J, leaving 5 bases between them. The CDR3 protein is CASSFGNEQYF. The CDR3 DNA reads TGTGCCAGCAGTTTCGGGAACGAGCAGTACTTC.

V gene TRBV18 combines with J gene TRBJ2-3; 8 bases agree with TRBD2. This CDR3 has 16 residues. The trim removed 4 bases at V and 6 bases at J, leaving 12 bases unmatched. Germline V gene sequence: CDR1 KGHSH, CDR2 LQKENI. CDR3 region: CASSHGVAGTSDTQYF. CDR3 nucleotide sequence: TGTGCCAGCTCACATGGAGTAGCGGGAACGTCTGATACGCAGTATTTT.